A single sample gave rise to the 4 T cell receptor beta chains below, sequenced in a study of OX40 agonist ivuxolimab in advanced cancers. The library relied on the immunoSEQ multiplex PCR assay. Held by TCRdb, this immuneACCESS table contains in-frame sequences only and omits some clones. Under half of the omission traces to an unresolved V gene where checked; the cause of the rest is unknown. Here the sample has about 31,000 clones; 88% occur a single time. The top ten constitute about 38% of the sample. The material sequenced was CD4+ or CD8+ T cells sorted from blood, taken in a trial of the OX40 agonist ivuxolimab. Source of these receptors: an adult with an advanced solid tumor such as melanoma, head and neck, liver or kidney cancer.

J is TRBJ2-7 and V is TRBV30, with TRBD1 matching 7 bases. The CDR3 has 13 amino acids. V trimming: 1 base; J trimming: 5 bases; junction bases outside the gene matches: 5. Looked up from germline, CDR1 is GTSNPN and CDR2 is SVGIG (reference sequence). CDR3 sequence (DNA): TGTGCCTGGAGTGCCACAGGGGTGGACGAGCAGTACTTC. Its protein is CAWSATGVDEQYF.

This sequence joins TRBV27 and TRBJ1-4; a possible D gene is TRBD1 (6 bases). V lost 5 bases and J 4 bases, leaving 17 bases between the germline ends. The CDR3 is 16 residues long. Germline CDR1 MNHEY, CDR2 SMNVEV (reference sequence). As DNA, the CDR3 is TGTGCCAGCAGTCTACAGGGTCCCGAGGGTAATGAAAAACTGTTTTTT. Translated: CASSLQGPEGNEKLFF.

The gene calls are TRBV14 and TRBJ1-2; D ambiguous. The CDR3 runs 15 residues. Germline CDR1 SGHDN, CDR2 FVKESK. Trimming took 0 bases from V and 5 from J, leaving 13 bases between them. CDR3 sequence: CASSQDSFPAYGYTF. For the CDR3, the DNA is TGTGCCAGCAGCCAAGATTCATTCCCTGCTTATGGCTACACCTTC.

As to this clone: A junction boundary mismatches the germline segment, possibly from a read error. This chain joins TRBV6-5 and TRBJ2-7, with no clear D. Germline loops: CDR1 MNHEY, CDR2 SVGAGI. CDR3 size: 8 residues. The CDR3 reads CASSYPDF. For the CDR3, the DNA is TGTGCCAGCAGTTACCCGGACTTC.